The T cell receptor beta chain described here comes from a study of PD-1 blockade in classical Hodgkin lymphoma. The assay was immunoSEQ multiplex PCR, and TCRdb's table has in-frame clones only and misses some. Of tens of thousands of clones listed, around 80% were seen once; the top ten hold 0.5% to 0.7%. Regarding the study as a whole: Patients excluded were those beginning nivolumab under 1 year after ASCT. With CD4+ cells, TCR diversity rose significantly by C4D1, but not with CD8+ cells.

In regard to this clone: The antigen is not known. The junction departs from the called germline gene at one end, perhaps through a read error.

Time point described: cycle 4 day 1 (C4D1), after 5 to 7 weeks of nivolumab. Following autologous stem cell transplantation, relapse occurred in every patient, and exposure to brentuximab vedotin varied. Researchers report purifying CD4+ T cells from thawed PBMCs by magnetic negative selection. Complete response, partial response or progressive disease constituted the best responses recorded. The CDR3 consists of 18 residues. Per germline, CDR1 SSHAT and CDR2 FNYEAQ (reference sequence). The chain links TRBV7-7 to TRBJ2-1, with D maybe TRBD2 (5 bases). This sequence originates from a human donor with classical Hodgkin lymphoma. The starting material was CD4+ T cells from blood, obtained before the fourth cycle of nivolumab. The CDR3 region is CASSPQAPQEGLRNEQFF. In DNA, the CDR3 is TGTGCTAGCAGCCCCCAGGCTCCACAAGAGGGCCTACGCAATGAGCAGTTCTTC.